Included here is one TCR beta chain sequence, with context. These data originate in a study of blood T cell repertoires in COVID-19. The overall study: Sources were T cells, B-cell-depleted T cells, or PBMCs; the material itself was cDNA or gDNA.

The CDR3 has 14 amino acids. The V gene end was trimmed by 6 bases and the J gene end by 3 bases; junction bases not matched to a gene: 4. The germline V gene has CDR1 MNHEY and CDR2 SVGEGT. TCRdb's table, derived via immunoSEQ multiplex PCR, lists solely in-frame clones and lacks some. The sample gives under 300,000 clones, about 85% of which show up once; roughly 14% is in the top ten. This TCR came from a human donor in a cohort sampled during active COVID-19. Sequencing used peripheral blood. V and J are TRBV6-2 or TRBV6-3 and TRBJ2-7; TRBD1 matches 11 bases. In nucleotides, the CDR3 is TGTGCCAGCAGCCGGACAGGGGGCATCTACGAGCAGTACTTC. It encodes CASSRTGGIYEQYF.